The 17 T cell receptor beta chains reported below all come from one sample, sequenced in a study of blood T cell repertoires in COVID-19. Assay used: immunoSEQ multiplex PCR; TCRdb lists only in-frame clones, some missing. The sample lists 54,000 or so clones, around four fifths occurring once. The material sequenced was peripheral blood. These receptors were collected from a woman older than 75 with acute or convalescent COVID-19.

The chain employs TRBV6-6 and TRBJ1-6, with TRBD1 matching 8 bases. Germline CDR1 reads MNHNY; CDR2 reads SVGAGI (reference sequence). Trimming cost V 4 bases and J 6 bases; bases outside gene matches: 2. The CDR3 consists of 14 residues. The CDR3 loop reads CASSLGQGNSPLHF. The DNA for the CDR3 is TGTGCCAGCAGTTTAGGACAGGGTAATTCACCCCTCCACTTT.

CDR3 region: CASSPREGGRGSNEQFF. In DNA form, the CDR3 reads TGTGCCAGCAGCCCGAGGGAAGGCGGGAGGGGCTCCAATGAGCAGTTCTTC. The chain couples TRBV9 to TRBJ2-1; 9 bases are shared with TRBD2. The V gene's germline CDR1 is SGDLS and CDR2 YYNGEE. The CDR3 consists of 17 residues. Trimming at V came to 4 bases and at J to 6 bases, leaving 14 bases not matched to a gene.

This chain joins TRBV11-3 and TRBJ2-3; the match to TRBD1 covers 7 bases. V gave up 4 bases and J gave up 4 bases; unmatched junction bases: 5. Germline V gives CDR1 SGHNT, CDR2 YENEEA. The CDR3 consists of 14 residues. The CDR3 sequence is CASSYDRVSDTQYF. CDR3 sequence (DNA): TGTGCCAGCAGCTACGACAGGGTGTCAGATACGCAGTATTTT.

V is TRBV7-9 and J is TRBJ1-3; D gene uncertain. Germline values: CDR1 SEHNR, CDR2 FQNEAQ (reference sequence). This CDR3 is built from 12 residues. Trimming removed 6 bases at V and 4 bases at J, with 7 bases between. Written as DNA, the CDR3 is TGTGCCAGCAGTATTATGGGAAACACCATATATTTT. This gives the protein CASSIMGNTIYF.

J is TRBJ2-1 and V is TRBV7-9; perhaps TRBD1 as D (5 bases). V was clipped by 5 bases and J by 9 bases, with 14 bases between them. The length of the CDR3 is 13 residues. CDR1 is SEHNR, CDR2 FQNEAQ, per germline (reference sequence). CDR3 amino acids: CASSAPLRGEQFF. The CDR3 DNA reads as TGTGCCAGCAGCGCCCCCCTTAGGGGTGAGCAGTTCTTC.

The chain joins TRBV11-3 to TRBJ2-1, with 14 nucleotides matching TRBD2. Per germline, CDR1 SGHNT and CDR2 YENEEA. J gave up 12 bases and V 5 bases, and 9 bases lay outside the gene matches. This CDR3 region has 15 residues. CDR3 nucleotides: TGTGCCAGCAGCCCCCGTGGGACTAGCGGGGGAGGGCAGTTCTTC. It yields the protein CASSPRGTSGGGQFF.

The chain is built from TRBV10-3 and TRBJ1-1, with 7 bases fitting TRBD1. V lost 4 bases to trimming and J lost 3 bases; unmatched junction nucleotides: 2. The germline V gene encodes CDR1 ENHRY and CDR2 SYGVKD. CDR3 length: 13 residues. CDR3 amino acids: CAISGTGDTEAFF. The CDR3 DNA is TGTGCCATCAGTGGAACAGGGGACACTGAAGCTTTCTTT.

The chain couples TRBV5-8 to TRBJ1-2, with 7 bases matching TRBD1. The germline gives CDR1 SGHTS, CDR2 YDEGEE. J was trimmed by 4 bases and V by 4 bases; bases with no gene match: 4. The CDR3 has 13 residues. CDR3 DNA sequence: TGTGCCAGCAGCCCCAGGGGGTTCTATGGCTACACCTTC. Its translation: CASSPRGFYGYTF.

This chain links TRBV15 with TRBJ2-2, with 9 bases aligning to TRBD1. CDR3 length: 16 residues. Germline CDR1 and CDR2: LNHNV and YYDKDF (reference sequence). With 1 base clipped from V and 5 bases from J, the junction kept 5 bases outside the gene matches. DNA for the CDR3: TGTGCCACCAGCAGAGTCGGGACAGGGAGAACCGGGGAGCTGTTTTTT. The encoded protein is CATSRVGTGRTGELFF.

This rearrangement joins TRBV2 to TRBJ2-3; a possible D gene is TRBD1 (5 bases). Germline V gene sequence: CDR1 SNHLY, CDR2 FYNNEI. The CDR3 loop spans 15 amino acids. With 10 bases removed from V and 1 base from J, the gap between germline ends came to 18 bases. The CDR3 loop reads CANRPPWGGTDTQYF. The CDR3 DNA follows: TGTGCCAACCGCCCCCCCTGGGGCGGCACAGATACGCAGTATTTT.

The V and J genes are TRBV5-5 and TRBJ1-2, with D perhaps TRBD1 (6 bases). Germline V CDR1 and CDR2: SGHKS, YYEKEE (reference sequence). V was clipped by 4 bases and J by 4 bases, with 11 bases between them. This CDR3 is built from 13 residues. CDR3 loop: CASSPQGLYGYTF. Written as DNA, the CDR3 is TGTGCCAGCAGCCCACAGGGTCTCTATGGCTACACCTTC.

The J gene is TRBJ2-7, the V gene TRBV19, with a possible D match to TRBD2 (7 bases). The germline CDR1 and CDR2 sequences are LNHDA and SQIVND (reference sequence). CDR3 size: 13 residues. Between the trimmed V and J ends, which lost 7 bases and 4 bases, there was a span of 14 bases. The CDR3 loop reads CASTGGGWYEQYF. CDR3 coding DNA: TGTGCCAGTACGGGCGGGGGCTGGTACGAGCAGTACTTC.

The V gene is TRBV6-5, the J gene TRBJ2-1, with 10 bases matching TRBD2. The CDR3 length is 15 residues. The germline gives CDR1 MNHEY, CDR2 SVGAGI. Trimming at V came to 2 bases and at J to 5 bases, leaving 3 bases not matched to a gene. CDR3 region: CASSYTSGVDNEQFF. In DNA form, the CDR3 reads TGTGCCAGCAGTTACACTAGCGGGGTAGACAATGAGCAGTTCTTC.

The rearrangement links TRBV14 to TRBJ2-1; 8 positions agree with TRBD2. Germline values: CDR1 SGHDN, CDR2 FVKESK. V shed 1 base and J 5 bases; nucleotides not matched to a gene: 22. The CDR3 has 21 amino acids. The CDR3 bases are TGTGCCAGCAGCCAAGCGTTGACAGCCAGGGGAACGGGAGGGCCGAACAATGAGCAGTTCTTC. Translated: CASSQALTARGTGGPNNEQFF.

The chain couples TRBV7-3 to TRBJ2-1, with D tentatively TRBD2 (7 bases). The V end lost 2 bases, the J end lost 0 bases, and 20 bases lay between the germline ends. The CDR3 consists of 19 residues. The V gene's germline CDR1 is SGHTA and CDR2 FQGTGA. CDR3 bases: TGTGCCAGCAGCTTATATGCGGGGGCCTATAAAAGCTCCTACAATGAGCAGTTCTTC. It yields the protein CASSLYAGAYKSSYNEQFF.

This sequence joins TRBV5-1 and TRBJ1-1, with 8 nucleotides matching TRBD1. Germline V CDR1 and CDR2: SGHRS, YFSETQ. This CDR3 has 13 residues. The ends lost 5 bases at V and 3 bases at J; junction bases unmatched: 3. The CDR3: CASREDRDTEAFF. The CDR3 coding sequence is TGCGCCAGCAGAGAGGACAGGGACACTGAAGCTTTCTTT.

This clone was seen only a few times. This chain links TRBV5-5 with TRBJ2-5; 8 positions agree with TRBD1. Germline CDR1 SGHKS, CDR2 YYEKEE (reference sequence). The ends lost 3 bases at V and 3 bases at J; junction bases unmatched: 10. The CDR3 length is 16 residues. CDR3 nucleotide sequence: TGTGCCAGCAGCTCCTCGACAGGGGCGGGGAAAGAGACCCAGTACTTC. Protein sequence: CASSSSTGAGKETQYF.